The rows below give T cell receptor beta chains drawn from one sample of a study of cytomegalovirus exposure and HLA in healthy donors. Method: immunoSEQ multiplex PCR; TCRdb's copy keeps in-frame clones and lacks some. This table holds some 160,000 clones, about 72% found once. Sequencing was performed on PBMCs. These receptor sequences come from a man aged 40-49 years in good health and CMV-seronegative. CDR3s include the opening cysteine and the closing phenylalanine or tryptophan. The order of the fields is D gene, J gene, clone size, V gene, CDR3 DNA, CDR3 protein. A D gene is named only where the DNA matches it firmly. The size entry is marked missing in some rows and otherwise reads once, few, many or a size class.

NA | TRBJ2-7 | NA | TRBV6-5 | TGTGCCAGCAGTTACGCGACTGTTGGTTTGGCGAGCGAGCAGTACTTC | CASSYATVGLASEQYF
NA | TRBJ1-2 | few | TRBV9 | TGTGCCAGCAGCTTTACCGACACCGGGGCTAACTATGGCTACACCTTC | CASSFTDTGANYGYTF
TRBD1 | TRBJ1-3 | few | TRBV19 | TGTGCCAGTAGTATGGACAGGCGTCACTCTGGAAACACCATATATTTT | CASSMDRRHSGNTIYF
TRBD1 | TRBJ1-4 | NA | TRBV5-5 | TGTGCCAGCAGCTCCTATGACAGGGCTAATGAAAAACTGTTTTTT | CASSSYDRANEKLFF
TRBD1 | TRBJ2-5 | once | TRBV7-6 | TGTGCCAGCAGCTTATCGGCGGGTCCAGGGGGCAGGTTGGTGACCCAGTACTTC | CASSLSAGPGGRLVTQYF
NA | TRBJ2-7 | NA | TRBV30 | TGTGCCTGGAGTGTACTTGATAGCGATTCCTACGAGCAGTACTTC | CAWSVLDSDSYEQYF
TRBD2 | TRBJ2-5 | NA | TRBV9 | TGTGCCAGCAGCGTAGGGGGAGGGATCCAGGAGACCCAGTACTTC | CASSVGGGIQETQYF
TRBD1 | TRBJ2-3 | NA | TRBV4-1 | TGCGCCAGCAGCCAAGAACAACAGGGGGTGTTTATCACAGATACGCAGTATTTT | CASSQEQQGVFITDTQYF
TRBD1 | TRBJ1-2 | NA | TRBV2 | TGTGCCAGCAGTGAAGCATCGGACAGGGCTAGCTATGGCTACACCTTC | CASSEASDRASYGYTF
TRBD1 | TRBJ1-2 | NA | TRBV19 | TGTGCCAGTAGCCGTGACAGGGAAGGAGGTGGCTACACCTTC | CASSRDREGGGYTF
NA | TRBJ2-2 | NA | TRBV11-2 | TGTGCCAGCAGCTTCGGGGGGGAGCTGTTTTTT | CASSFGGELFF
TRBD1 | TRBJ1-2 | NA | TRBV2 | TGTGCCGGAACCGTGACAGGGACTGACGGCTACACCTTC | CAGTVTGTDGYTF
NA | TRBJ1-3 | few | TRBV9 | TGTGCCAGCAGCGTTGAAGGAGCTGGAAACACCATATATTTT | CASSVEGAGNTIYF
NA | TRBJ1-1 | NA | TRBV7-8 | TGTGCCAGCAGCTCCCGGGACACAAACACTGAAGCTTTCTTT | CASSSRDTNTEAFF
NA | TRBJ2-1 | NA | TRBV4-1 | TGCGCCAGCAGCCAACTCCGATTAACGCGAGGGTTTAATGAGCAGTTCTTC | CASSQLRLTRGFNEQFF
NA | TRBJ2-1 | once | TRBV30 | TGTGCCTGGAGTGTACGCACGCGGGATTACAATGAGCAGTTCTTC | CAWSVRTRDYNEQFF
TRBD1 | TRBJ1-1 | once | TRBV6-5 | TGTGCCGGCAGTGCGGACAGGGGGCGGAACACTGAAGCTTTCTTT | CAGSADRGRNTEAFF
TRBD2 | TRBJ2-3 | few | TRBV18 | TGTGCCAGCGCCACACGGACTAGCGGGGCTAGCACAGATACGCAGTATTTT | CASATRTSGASTDTQYF
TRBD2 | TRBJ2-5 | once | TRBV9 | TGTGCCAGCAGCGTAGCTATTGGCGGGGGGGTACAAGAGACCCAGTACTTC | CASSVAIGGGVQETQYF
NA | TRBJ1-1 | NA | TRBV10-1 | TGCGCCAGCAGCTACGTTAAAGGGGCCCCCACTGAAGCTTTCTTT | CASSYVKGAPTEAFF
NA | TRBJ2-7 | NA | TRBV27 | TGTGCCAGCAGTTTACTCACTTCACTCAACGAGCAGTACTTC | CASSLLTSLNEQYF
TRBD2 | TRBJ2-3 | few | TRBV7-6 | TGTGCCAGCAGCCACGGGGGGGATACGCAGTATTTT | CASSHGGDTQYF
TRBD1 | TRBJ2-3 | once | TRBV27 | TGTGCCAGCCGCCCCTGGACAGGGGAAGATACGCAGTATTTT | CASRPWTGEDTQYF
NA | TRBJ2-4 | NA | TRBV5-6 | TGTGCCAGCAGCTTAGAACGGGGTCTACTAGCCAAAAACATTCGGTACTTC | CASSLERGLLAKNIRYF
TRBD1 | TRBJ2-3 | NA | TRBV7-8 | TGTGCCAGCAGCTTAAAACCTTACAGATCCGGGACAGGGGGCACAGATACGCAGTATTTT | CASSLKPYRSGTGGTDTQYF
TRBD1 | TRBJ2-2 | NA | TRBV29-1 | TGCAGCGGGGGACAGATAAACACCGGGGAGCTGTTTTTT | CSGGQINTGELFF
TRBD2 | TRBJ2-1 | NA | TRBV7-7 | TGTGCCAGCAGCTTGGCGGGAGAAGCGAATGAGCAGTTCTTC | CASSLAGEANEQFF
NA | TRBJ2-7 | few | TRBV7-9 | TGTGCCAGCAGCTTTATGACAGCCGCCTACGAGCAGTACTTC | CASSFMTAAYEQYF
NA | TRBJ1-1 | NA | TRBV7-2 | TGTGCCAGCAGTTCTACCTCCGGGGTCACTGAAGCTTTCTTT | CASSSTSGVTEAFF
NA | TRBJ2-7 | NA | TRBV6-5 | TGTGCCTGCGGGGCCTACGAGCAGTACTTC | CACGAYEQYF
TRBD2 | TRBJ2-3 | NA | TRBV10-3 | TGTGCCATCAGTGTAGCTAGCGGGAGTACAGATACGCAGTATTTT | CAISVASGSTDTQYF
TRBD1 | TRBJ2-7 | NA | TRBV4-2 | TGTGCCAGCAGCCACGTAGACAGGGGCTCCTACGAGCAGTACTTC | CASSHVDRGSYEQYF
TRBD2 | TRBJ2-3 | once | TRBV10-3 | TGTGCCATCAGCTTCGATGGGACTAGCGGCACAGATACGCAGTATTTT | CAISFDGTSGTDTQYF
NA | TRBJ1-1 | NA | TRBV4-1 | TGCGCCAGCAGCCGAGTCGCGGGAGGGGCCGGGAACACTGAAGCTTTCTTT | CASSRVAGGAGNTEAFF
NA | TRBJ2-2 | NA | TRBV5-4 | TGTGCCAGCCGGGCGCTGGCAGGGTCCGGGGAGCTGTTTTTT | CASRALAGSGELFF
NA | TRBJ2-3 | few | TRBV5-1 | TGCGCCAGCAGCGCCCGGGGGAGACCCGTGGATACGCAGTATTTT | CASSARGRPVDTQYF
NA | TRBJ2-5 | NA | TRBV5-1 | TGCGCCAGCAGCTTGGAGACAGGACGCGCTCAGCAGTACTTC | CASSLETGRAQQYF
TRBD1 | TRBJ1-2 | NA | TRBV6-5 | TGTGCCAGCAGTTTTGGGACAGAATTCTATGGCTACACCTTC | CASSFGTEFYGYTF
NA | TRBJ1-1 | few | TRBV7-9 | TGTGCCAGCAGCTTGACAGCCAACACTGAAGCTTTCTTT | CASSLTANTEAFF
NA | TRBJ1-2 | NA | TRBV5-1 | TGCGCCAGCAGCTTGAGAGGAGGGAACAATGGCTACACCTTC | CASSLRGGNNGYTF
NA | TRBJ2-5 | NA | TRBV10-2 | TGCGCCAGCAGTATTAGGGGGTTAGGGACCCAGTACTTC | CASSIRGLGTQYF
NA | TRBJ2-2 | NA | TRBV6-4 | TGTGCTGACAGTTTCTTCGCGAACACCGGGGAGCTGTTTTTT | CADSFFANTGELFF
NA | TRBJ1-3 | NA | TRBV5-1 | TGCGCCAGCAGCTTGGGACACCCAGGAGGCTCTGGAAACACCATATATTTT | CASSLGHPGGSGNTIYF
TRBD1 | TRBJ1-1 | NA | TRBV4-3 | TGCGCCAGCAGCCAAGATCTTGCACAGGGGGGAGTGGGCACTGAAGCTTTCTTT | CASSQDLAQGGVGTEAFF
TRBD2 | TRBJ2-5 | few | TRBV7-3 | TGTGCCAGCAGCTTGACCGGGGGGGCCAGGGAGACCCAGTACTTC | CASSLTGGARETQYF
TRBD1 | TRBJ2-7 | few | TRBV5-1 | TGCGCCAGCAGCTTGGGGACAGGGGGCCTCTACGAGCAGTACTTC | CASSLGTGGLYEQYF
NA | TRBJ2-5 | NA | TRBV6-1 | TGTGCCAGCAGTGAAGCGCGTCATCGAGAGACCCAGTACTTC | CASSEARHRETQYF
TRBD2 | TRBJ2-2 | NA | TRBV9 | TGTGCCAGCAGCGCTGGACTAGCGGGGGAAACCGGGGAGCTGTTTTTT | CASSAGLAGETGELFF
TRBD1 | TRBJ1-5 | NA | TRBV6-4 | TGTGCCAGCAGTATCAGGGGGCAAGATCAGCCCCAGCATTTT | CASSIRGQDQPQHF